A single sample gave rise to the 16 T cell receptor beta chains below, sequenced in a study of B cell selection in AIRE deficiency. Sequenced by immunoSEQ multiplex PCR; TCRdb stores in-frame clones only, minus some. The sample yields about 24,000 clones, about 95% seen once. Conventional CD4 T cells were sorted as CD4+CD127+ cells. The sequenced sample was CD4+CD127+ conventional T cells sorted from PBMCs. The source is a human donor in good health.

The chain combines TRBV7-2 with TRBJ2-7; the D gene is possibly TRBD2 (5 bases). The V and J ends lost 1 base and 2 bases respectively, with 9 bases between them. The CDR3 is 14 residues long. Germline CDR1 reads SGHTA; CDR2 reads FQGNSA. CDR3 protein: CASSLGTFPYEQYF. CDR3 sequence (DNA): TGTGCCAGCAGCTTAGGGACTTTCCCCTACGAGCAGTACTTC.

The gene calls are TRBV2 and TRBJ1-2, with TRBD1 matching 8 bases. The V and J ends lost 8 bases and 13 bases, in that order; junction bases with no gene match: 15. The CDR3 has 13 residues. Germline loops: CDR1 SNHLY, CDR2 FYNNEI. The DNA for the CDR3 is TGTGCCAGCTCGAAAAGGGGACAGGACCCGCTCACCTTC. This sequence encodes CASSKRGQDPLTF. Filled out from reference TRBV2 and TRBJ1-2, the complete variable domain reads EPEVTQTPSHQVTQMGQEVILRCVPISNHLYFYWYRQILGQKVEFLVSFYNNEISEKSEIFDDQFSVERPDGSNFTLKIRSTKLEDSAMYFCASSKRGQDPLTFGSGTRLTVV.

A single count supports this clone. This chain uses TRBV7-4 with TRBJ2-5; no clear D. The DNA end lines up better with TRBJ2-7; the J call may be wrong. Germline-derived CDR1 and CDR2 are SGHVT and SQSDAQ. The CDR3 has 14 residues. The CDR3 sequence: CASSTHTGSYEQYF. As DNA, the CDR3 is TGTGCCAGCAGCACCCACACGGGCTCCTACGAGCAGTACTTC.

This clone was observed once. V gene TRBV5-1 combines with J gene TRBJ1-6; 8 bases are shared with TRBD1. The trim removed 3 bases at V and 0 bases at J, leaving 5 bases unmatched. The CDR3 has 17 amino acids. CDR1 is SGHRS and CDR2 is YFSETQ in the germline V gene. CDR3 in DNA: TGCGCCAGCAGCTGGGGGGGACAGGCCTCCTATAATTCACCCCTCCACTTT. Its translation is CASSWGGQASYNSPLHF.

The rearrangement joins TRBV7-9 to TRBJ1-4; no definite D call. V shed 6 bases and J shed 5 bases, with 10 bases lying between them. This CDR3 has 13 residues. The germline V gene encodes CDR1 SEHNR and CDR2 FQNEAQ (reference sequence). CDR3 region: CASRYAGNEKLFF. The CDR3 nucleotides read TGTGCCAGCAGGTATGCCGGGAATGAAAAACTGTTTTTT.

V gene TRBV7-8 combines with J gene TRBJ2-7; D remains unclear. The CDR3 runs 14 residues. Trimming took off 2 bases at V and 6 bases at J, with 14 bases between the two ends. Germline-derived CDR1 and CDR2 are SGHVS and FQNEAQ. CDR3 region: CASSLLSTAGEQYF. In nucleotides, the CDR3 is TGTGCCAGCAGCTTATTATCCACGGCCGGCGAGCAGTACTTC.

CDR3 sequence reads: CASSLVRGQLNYGYTF. In DNA, the CDR3 is TGCGCCAGCAGCTTGGTGAGGGGGCAACTTAACTATGGCTACACCTTC. The chain uses TRBV5-1 and TRBJ1-2, with 7 bases aligning to TRBD1. The germline V gene encodes CDR1 SGHRS and CDR2 YFSETQ. CDR3 size: 16 residues. V shed 0 bases and J 1 base; nucleotides not matched to a gene: 6.

This chain links TRBV7-3 with TRBJ2-2; TRBD1 is a possible D gene (5 bases). V was pared by 11 bases and J by 6 bases, with 13 bases between. Germline V lookup: CDR1 SGHTA, CDR2 FQGTGA. This CDR3 region has 12 residues. As DNA, the CDR3 is TGTGCCTCAGCAGGGCGTGCCGGGGAGCTGTTTTTT. Translation gives CASAGRAGELFF. Combining the CDR3 with reference TRBV7-3 and TRBJ2-2 gives the whole variable domain GAGVSQTPSNKVTEKGKYVELRCDPISGHTALYWYRQSLGQGPEFLIYFQGTGAADDSGLPNDRFFAVRPEGSVSTLKIQRTERGDSAVYLCASAGRAGELFFGEGSRLTVL.

The chain carries TRBV28 and TRBJ1-2; perhaps TRBD1 as D (6 bases). V lost 2 bases and J lost 7, with 14 bases in between. This CDR3 spans 14 amino acids. CDR1 MDHEN and CDR2 SYDVKM come from the germline V gene. DNA for the CDR3: TGTGCCAGCAGTTTAGGGGGGCGCAGGGGTGGCTACACCTTC. Its protein is CASSLGGRRGGYTF.

This chain joins TRBV7-2 and TRBJ2-4; maybe TRBD2 (5 bases). The germline V and J ends were trimmed by 8 bases and 1 base, with 18 bases remaining between them. The length of the CDR3 is 16 residues. Looked up from germline, CDR1 is SGHTA and CDR2 is FQGNSA. CDR3 residues: CASARVSGFAKNIQYF. CDR3 coding DNA: TGTGCCAGCGCCCGGGTGTCGGGGTTCGCCAAAAACATTCAGTACTTC.

The V call is TRBV5-1, the J call TRBJ2-2, with TRBD2 matching over 8 bases. Germline V gene sequence: CDR1 SGHRS, CDR2 YFSETQ. V trimming: 5 bases; J trimming: 4 bases; junction bases outside the gene matches: 4. The CDR3 runs to 14 residues. CDR3 sequence reads: CASRPGLGTGELFF. DNA for the CDR3: TGCGCCAGCAGACCGGGACTAGGCACCGGGGAGCTGTTTTTT. Looking up the rest from reference TRBV5-1 and TRBJ2-2 gives the full variable domain: KAGVTQTPRYLIKTRGQQVTLSCSPISGHRSVSWYQQTPGQGLQFLFEYFSETQRNKGNFPGRFSGRQFSNSRSEMNVSTLELGDSALYLCASRPGLGTGELFFGEGSRLTVL.

The rearrangement joins TRBV4-2 to TRBJ1-3; 8 bases align to TRBD1. Germline CDR1 reads LGHNA; CDR2 reads YNFKEQ. With 0 bases clipped from V and 3 bases from J, the junction kept 4 bases outside the gene matches. CDR3 length: 16 amino acids. The CDR3 loop reads CASSQDPQGVGNTIYF. CDR3 in DNA: TGTGCCAGCAGCCAAGACCCACAGGGGGTTGGAAACACCATATATTTT.

The CDR3 spells CASSEAGADTQYF. DNA for the CDR3: TGTGCCAGCAGTGAGGCGGGAGCAGATACGCAGTATTTT. The chain uses TRBV2 and TRBJ2-3; 7 bases line up with TRBD2. The V gene end was trimmed by 3 bases and the J gene end by 4 bases; junction bases not matched to a gene: 1. This CDR3 is 13 amino acids long. Germline V gene lookup returns CDR1 SNHLY and CDR2 FYNNEI. Full variable domain (rest looked up from reference TRBV2 and TRBJ2-3): EPEVTQTPSHQVTQMGQEVILRCVPISNHLYFYWYRQILGQKVEFLVSFYNNEISEKSEIFDDQFSVERPDGSNFTLKIRSTKLEDSAMYFCASSEAGADTQYFGPGTRLTVL.

The chain couples TRBV18 to TRBJ1-4, with 9 positions matching TRBD1. Losses at the gene ends were 2 bases for V and 3 bases for J; bases not matched to a gene: 7. This CDR3 has 17 amino acids. Germline CDR1 is KGHSH and CDR2 is LQKENI. CDR3: CASSPFTGGSPNEKLFF. The DNA of the CDR3 is TGTGCCAGCTCACCATTCACAGGGGGCTCCCCTAATGAAAAACTGTTTTTT.

The CDR3 protein is CASSLAPNTQYF. The CDR3 DNA follows: TGTGCCAGCAGCTTGGCCCCCAATACGCAGTATTTT. The gene calls are TRBV5-6 and TRBJ2-3; D is ambiguous. Trimming stripped 0 bases from V and 7 bases from J, with 6 bases between. CDR1 is SGHDT and CDR2 is YYEEEE in the germline V gene. CDR3 size: 12 residues.

The sample holds one count of this clone. The gene calls are TRBV6-6 and TRBJ2-7; no firm D call. From germline, CDR1 is MNHNY and CDR2 SVGAGI (reference sequence). Deletions cut 2 bases from V and 4 bases from J, with 9 bases between. The CDR3 has 13 amino acids. The CDR3 bases are TGTGCCAGCAGTTACATCGCCCTTTACGAGCAGTACTTC. Its protein is CASSYIALYEQYF.